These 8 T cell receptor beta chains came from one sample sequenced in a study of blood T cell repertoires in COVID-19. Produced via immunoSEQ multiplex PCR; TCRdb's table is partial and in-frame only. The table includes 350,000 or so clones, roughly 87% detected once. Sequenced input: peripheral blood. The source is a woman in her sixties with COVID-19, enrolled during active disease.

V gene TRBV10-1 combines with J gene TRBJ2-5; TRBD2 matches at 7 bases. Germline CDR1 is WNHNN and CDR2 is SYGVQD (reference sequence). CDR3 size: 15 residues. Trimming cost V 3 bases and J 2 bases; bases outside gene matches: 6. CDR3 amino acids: CASSDSRRGQETQYF. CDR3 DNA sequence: TGCGCCAGCAGTGACTCCCGGCGGGGGCAAGAGACCCAGTACTTC.

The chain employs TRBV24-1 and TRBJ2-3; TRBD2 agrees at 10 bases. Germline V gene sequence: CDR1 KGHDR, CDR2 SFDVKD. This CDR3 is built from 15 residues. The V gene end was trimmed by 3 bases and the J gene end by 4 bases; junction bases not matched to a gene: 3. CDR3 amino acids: CATSDASGGADTQYF. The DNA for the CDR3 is TGTGCCACCAGTGATGCTAGCGGGGGAGCAGATACGCAGTATTTT.

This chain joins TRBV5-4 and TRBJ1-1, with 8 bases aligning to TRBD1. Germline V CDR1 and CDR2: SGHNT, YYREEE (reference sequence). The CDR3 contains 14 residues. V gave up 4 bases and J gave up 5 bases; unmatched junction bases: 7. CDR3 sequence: CASSARQGWTEAFF. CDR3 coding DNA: TGTGCCAGCAGCGCCCGACAGGGGTGGACTGAAGCTTTCTTT.

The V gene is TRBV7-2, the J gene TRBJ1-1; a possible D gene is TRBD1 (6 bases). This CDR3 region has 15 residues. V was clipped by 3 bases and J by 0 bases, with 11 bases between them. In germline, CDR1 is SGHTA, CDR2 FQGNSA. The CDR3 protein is CASSFRTVLNTEAFF. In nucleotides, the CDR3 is TGTGCCAGCAGCTTCAGGACAGTTTTGAACACTGAAGCTTTCTTT.

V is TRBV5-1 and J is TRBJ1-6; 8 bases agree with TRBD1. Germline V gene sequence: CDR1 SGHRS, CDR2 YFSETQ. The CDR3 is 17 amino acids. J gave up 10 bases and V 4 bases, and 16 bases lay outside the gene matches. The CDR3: CASSLLTGDGFKSPLHF. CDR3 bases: TGCGCCAGCAGCCTCCTGACAGGGGACGGTTTTAAATCACCCCTCCACTTT.

The CDR3 protein is CSVATGGRNQPQHF. The CDR3 coding sequence is TGCAGCGTTGCGACAGGGGGTCGCAATCAGCCCCAGCATTTT. The genes are TRBV29-1 and TRBJ1-5, with 9 bases that match TRBD1. V lost 4 bases, J lost 2 bases, and 3 bases stayed unmatched. The CDR3 totals 14 residues. Germline V gene sequence: CDR1 SQVTM, CDR2 ANQGSEA. Using reference TRBV29-1 and TRBJ1-5 for the parts outside the CDR3, the full variable domain is SAVISQKPSRDICQRGTSLTIQCQVDSQVTMMFWYRQQPGQSLTLIATANQGSEATYESGFVIDKFPISRPNLTFSTLTVSNMSPEDSSIYLCSVATGGRNQPQHFGDGTRLSIL.

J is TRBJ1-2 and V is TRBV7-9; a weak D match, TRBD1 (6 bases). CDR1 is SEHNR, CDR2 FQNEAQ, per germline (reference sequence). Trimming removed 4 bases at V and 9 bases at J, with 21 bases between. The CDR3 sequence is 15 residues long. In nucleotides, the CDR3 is TGTGCCAGCAGCTCCACGGGACAAGCTGAGTATCGCTACACCTTC. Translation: CASSSTGQAEYRYTF.

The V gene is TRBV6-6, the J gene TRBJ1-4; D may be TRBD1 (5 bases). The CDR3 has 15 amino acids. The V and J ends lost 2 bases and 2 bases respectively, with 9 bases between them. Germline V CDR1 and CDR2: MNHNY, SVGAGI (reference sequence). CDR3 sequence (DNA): TGTGCCAGCAGTTACCGGCAGGGCACTAATGAAAAACTGTTTTTT. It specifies CASSYRQGTNEKLFF.